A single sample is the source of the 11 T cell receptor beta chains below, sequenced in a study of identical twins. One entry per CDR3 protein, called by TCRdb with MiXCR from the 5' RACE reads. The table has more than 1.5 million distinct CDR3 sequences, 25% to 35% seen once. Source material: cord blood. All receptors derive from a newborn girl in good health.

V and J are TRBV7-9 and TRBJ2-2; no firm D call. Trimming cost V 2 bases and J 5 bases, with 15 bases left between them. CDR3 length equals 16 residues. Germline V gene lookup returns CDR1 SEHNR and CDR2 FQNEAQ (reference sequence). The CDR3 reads CASSLLGSTLTGELFF. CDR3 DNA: TGTGCCAGCAGCTTATTGGGATCGACACTAACCGGGGAGCTGTTTTTT.

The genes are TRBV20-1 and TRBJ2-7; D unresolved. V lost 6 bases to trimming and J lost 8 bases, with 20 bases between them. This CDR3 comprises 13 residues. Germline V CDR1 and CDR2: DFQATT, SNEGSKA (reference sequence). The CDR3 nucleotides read TGCAGTGCCAGATACAAGAGAGAGTACAAGCAGTACTTC. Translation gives CSARYKREYKQYF.

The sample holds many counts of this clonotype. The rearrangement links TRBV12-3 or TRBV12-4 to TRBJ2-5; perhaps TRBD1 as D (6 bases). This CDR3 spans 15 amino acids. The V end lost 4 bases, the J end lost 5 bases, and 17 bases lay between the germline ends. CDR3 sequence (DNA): TGTGCCAGCAGTTCCTCAGACAGGTTCGGGGAGACCCAGTACTTC. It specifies CASSSSDRFGETQYF.

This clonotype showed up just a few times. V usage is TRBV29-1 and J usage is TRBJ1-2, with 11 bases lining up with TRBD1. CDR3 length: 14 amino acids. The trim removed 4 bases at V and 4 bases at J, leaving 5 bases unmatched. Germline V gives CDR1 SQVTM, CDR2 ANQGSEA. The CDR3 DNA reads TGCAGCGTTGGCCCCGGGACAGGGGGCTATGGCTACACCTTC. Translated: CSVGPGTGGYGYTF. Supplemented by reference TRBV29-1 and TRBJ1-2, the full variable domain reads SAVISQKPSRDICQRGTSLTIQCQVDSQVTMMFWYRQQPGQSLTLIATANQGSEATYESGFVIDKFPISRPNLTFSTLTVSNMSPEDSSIYLCSVGPGTGGYGYTFGSGTRLTVV.

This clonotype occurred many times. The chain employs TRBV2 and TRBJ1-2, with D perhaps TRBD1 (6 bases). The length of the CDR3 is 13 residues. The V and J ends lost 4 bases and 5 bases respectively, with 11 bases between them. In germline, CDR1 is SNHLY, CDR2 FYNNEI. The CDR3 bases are TGTGCCAGCAGTGCCGGGACATTGTATGGCTACACCTTC. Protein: CASSAGTLYGYTF.

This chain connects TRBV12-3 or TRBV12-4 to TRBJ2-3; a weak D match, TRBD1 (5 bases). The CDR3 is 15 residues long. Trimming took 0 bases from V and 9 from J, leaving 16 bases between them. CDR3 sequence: CASSLAQSGWQTQYF. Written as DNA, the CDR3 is TGTGCCAGCAGTTTAGCGCAGTCAGGGTGGCAGACGCAGTATTTT.

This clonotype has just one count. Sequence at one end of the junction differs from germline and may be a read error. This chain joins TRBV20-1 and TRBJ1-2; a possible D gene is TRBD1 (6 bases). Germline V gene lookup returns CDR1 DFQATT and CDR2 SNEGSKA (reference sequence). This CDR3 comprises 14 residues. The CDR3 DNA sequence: TGCGGTGCTAGAGACAAGGGGACAATCTATGGCTACACCTTC. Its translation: CGARDKGTIYGYTF.

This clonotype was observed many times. CDR3 nucleotides: TGTGCCAGCACTAGCGCGTACCAAGAGACCCAGTACTTC. It yields the protein CASTSAYQETQYF. The chain has TRBV6-6 and TRBJ2-5, with D perhaps TRBD2 (6 bases). The germline V gene encodes CDR1 MNHNY and CDR2 SVGAGI (reference sequence). The CDR3 covers 13 residues. V lost 7 bases and J 0 bases, leaving 9 bases between the germline ends.

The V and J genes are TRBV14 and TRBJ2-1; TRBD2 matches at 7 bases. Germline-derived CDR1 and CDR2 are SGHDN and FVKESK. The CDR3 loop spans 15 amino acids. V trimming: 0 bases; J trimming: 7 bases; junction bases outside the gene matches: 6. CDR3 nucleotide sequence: TGTGCCAGCAGCCAAGATACGGGGGGAACGAATGAGCAGTTCTTC. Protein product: CASSQDTGGTNEQFF.

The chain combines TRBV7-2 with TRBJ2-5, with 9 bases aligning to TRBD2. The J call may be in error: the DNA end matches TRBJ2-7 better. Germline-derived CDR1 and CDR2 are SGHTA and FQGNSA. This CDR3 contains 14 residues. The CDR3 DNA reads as TGTGCCAGCAGCTTCAGGGGCGGGGGGGACGAGCAGTACTTC. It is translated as CASSFRGGGDEQYF.

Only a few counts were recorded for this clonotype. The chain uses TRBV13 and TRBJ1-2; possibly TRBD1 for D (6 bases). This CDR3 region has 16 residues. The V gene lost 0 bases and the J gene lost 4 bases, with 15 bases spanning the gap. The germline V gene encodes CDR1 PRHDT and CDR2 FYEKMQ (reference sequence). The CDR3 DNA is TGTGCCAGCAGCTTAGGCCGAACAGGGACCCCCTATGGCTACACCTTC. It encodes CASSLGRTGTPYGYTF.